The next 6 T cell receptor beta chains were all read from a single sample in a study of blood T cell repertoires in COVID-19. Some clones are missing from TCRdb's copy, which holds only in-frame ones; the method was immunoSEQ multiplex PCR. The sample consists of 390,000 or so clones, 85% to 90% of them appearing once. The specimen sequenced was PBMCs or T cells enriched from blood (not recorded which). Receptors originate from a man aged 18 to 30 who had recovered from COVID-19.

The rearrangement uses TRBV14 and TRBJ1-4, with D tentatively TRBD1 (6 bases). V was pared by 3 bases and J by 5 bases, with 10 bases between. CDR1 and CDR2 from the germline V gene are SGHDN and FVKESK. The CDR3 runs 14 residues. The CDR3 loop is CASSHGQMNEKLFF. The CDR3 region has the DNA TGTGCCAGCAGCCACGGACAGATGAATGAAAAACTGTTTTTT.

The rearrangement uses TRBV3-1 (or the pseudogene TRBV3-2) and TRBJ1-2; 10 nucleotides line up with TRBD1. The CDR3 consists of 14 residues. CDR1 LGHDT and CDR2 YNNKEL come from the germline V gene (reference sequence). Unmatched junction bases numbered 4, after V lost 4 bases and J lost 5 bases. CDR3: CASSLRTGGYGYTF. Here the CDR3 DNA reads TGTGCCAGCAGCCTTCGGACAGGGGGATATGGCTACACCTTC.

This chain links TRBV5-1 with TRBJ1-2; TRBD1 is a possible D gene (5 bases). V lost 4 bases and J lost 4, with 14 bases in between. The length of the CDR3 is 14 residues. Germline assignment: CDR1 SGHRS and CDR2 YFSETQ. CDR3: CASSRSGTAYGYTF. In nucleotides, the CDR3 is TGCGCCAGCAGCCGCTCAGGGACTGCCTATGGCTACACCTTC.

The CDR3 loop reads CASSEAETGNSPLHF. Written as DNA, the CDR3 is TGTGCCAGCAGTGAAGCGGAGACAGGTAATTCACCCCTCCACTTT. The V gene is TRBV6-1, the J gene TRBJ1-6; possibly TRBD1 for D (6 bases). V was trimmed by 0 bases and J by 6 bases, leaving 9 bases between them. Germline V gene data show CDR1 as MNHNS and CDR2 as SASEGT. CDR3 length: 15 residues.

The rearrangement links TRBV5-6 to TRBJ2-2; D might be TRBD1 (6 bases). Germline V gene data show CDR1 as SGHDT and CDR2 as YYEEEE. This CDR3 spans 15 amino acids. V lost 1 base and J 9 bases, leaving 16 bases between the germline ends. The CDR3 DNA follows: TGTGCCAGCAGCTTGAATGGGGCAGGGGTCCGGGAGCTGTTTTTT. It encodes CASSLNGAGVRELFF.

The V and J genes are TRBV28 and TRBJ1-4; D not resolved. Germline CDR1 and CDR2: MDHEN and SYDVKM. The V gene lost 3 bases and the J gene lost 3 bases, with 14 bases spanning the gap. This CDR3 has 16 residues. The CDR3 sequence is CASSFGARGANEKLFF. The CDR3, as DNA: TGTGCCAGCAGTTTTGGCGCAAGAGGAGCTAATGAAAAACTGTTTTTT.